This T cell receptor (beta chain) was identified during a study of CD8 T cells in ankylosing spondylitis. Broader study findings: Disease-linked clones bore a CD8+ phenotype, appearing relatively rarely in peripheral blood.

By quantitative 5'-RACE with molecular barcodes, the TCR beta libraries were made. In TCRdb, the 5' RACE reads were re-called with MiXCR into one record per CDR3 protein. Counted here are about 160,000 distinct CDR3 sequences, about 18% occurring once; the ten biggest clones make up about 7.8%. Germline CDR1 reads MDHEN; CDR2 reads SYDVKM. This CDR3 has 15 amino acids. V was trimmed by 6 bases and J by 4 bases, leaving 18 bases between them. This clonotype has a count of ten or more. Its target is not known. This sequence joins TRBV28 and TRBJ1-1; maybe TRBD1 (6 bases). This sequence originates from a male donor with ankylosing spondylitis or in good health (not recorded which). Sequencing was carried out using blood, either unsorted or a sorted T cell fraction (not recorded which). The CDR3 DNA reads as TGTGCCAGCAGCCGTAGCTGGGGGCGGAGCACTGAAGCTTTCTTT. Translating gives CASSRSWGRSTEAFF.